Shown below are 31 T cell receptor beta chains from a single sample sequenced in a study of response to subunit inactivated influenza vaccine. TCRdb itself ran the RT-PCR reads through MiXCR, one entry per CDR3 protein. The repertoire holds roughly 180,000 distinct CDR3 sequences, with 7.5% to 10% as singletons. The specimen was non-naive T cells sorted from PBMCs, collected on the day of vaccination. Receptors were obtained from a man aged 45 to 65 who received an inactivated influenza vaccine.

In its sample, this clonotype was seen many times. The chain couples TRBV5-1 to TRBJ1-2; D is possibly TRBD1 (5 bases). Looked up from germline, CDR1 is SGHRS and CDR2 is YFSETQ. This CDR3 is 13 amino acids long. Trimming removed 4 bases from V and 2 bases from J, with 9 bases in between. CDR3 amino acids: CASSDGANYGYTF. The DNA of the CDR3 is TGCGCCAGCAGCGACGGGGCGAACTATGGCTACACCTTC.

The V call is TRBV27, the J call TRBJ2-1, with 11 bases that match TRBD2. There are 16 residues in the CDR3. The V gene end was trimmed by 1 base and the J gene end by 3 bases; junction bases not matched to a gene: 2. The germline V gene has CDR1 MNHEY and CDR2 SMNVEV (reference sequence). CDR3: CASSLLTSGIYNEQFF. CDR3 coding DNA: TGTGCCAGCAGTTTATTGACTAGCGGGATCTACAATGAGCAGTTCTTC.

The sample holds many counts of this clonotype. V and J are TRBV6-2 or TRBV6-3 and TRBJ2-7; the D gene is possibly TRBD1 (6 bases). The CDR3 is 14 amino acids. Germline loops: CDR1 MNHEY, CDR2 SVGEGT. The V gene lost 5 bases and the J gene lost 2 bases, with 13 bases spanning the gap. The CDR3 spells CASSPPAGAYEQYF. DNA of the CDR3: TGTGCCAGCAGTCCCCCGGCAGGGGCCTACGAGCAGTACTTC.

The chain has TRBV2 and TRBJ1-2, with TRBD1 identical over 8 bases. Germline-derived CDR1 and CDR2 are SNHLY and FYNNEI. This CDR3 region has 15 residues. V shed 6 bases, J shed 1 base, and the junction held 7 bases outside the gene matches. The CDR3 DNA is TGTGCCAGCAGCGGACCCACAGGGGGTAACTATGGCTACACCTTC. Translation: CASSGPTGGNYGYTF.

This clonotype was found many times. This rearrangement joins TRBV5-1 to TRBJ1-2, with TRBD1 identical over 8 bases. The CDR3 totals 16 residues. Germline CDR1 and CDR2: SGHRS and YFSETQ. The junction had 7 bases not matched to a gene; V was cut back by 0 bases and J by 3 bases. This CDR3 reads CASSLARDRGDYGYTF. CDR3 DNA sequence: TGCGCCAGCAGCTTGGCCCGAGACAGGGGTGACTATGGCTACACCTTC. Variable domain in full (rest from reference TRBV5-1 and TRBJ1-2): KAGVTQTPRYLIKTRGQQVTLSCSPISGHRSVSWYQQTPGQGLQFLFEYFSETQRNKGNFPGRFSGRQFSNSRSEMNVSTLELGDSALYLCASSLARDRGDYGYTFGSGTRLTVV.

This clonotype appeared many times. The chain combines TRBV9 with TRBJ1-3; tentatively, D is TRBD1 (5 bases). The CDR3 covers 15 residues. Germline V gives CDR1 SGDLS, CDR2 YYNGEE. V was shortened by 0 bases and J by 3 bases, with 10 bases between the two germline ends. CDR3 sequence: CASSVDSGSGNTIYF. For the CDR3, the DNA is TGTGCCAGCAGCGTAGATTCAGGGAGTGGAAACACCATATATTTT.

The V call is TRBV7-8, the J call TRBJ2-5; 8 positions match TRBD1. Germline V gene lookup returns CDR1 SGHVS and CDR2 FQNEAQ. The CDR3 has 14 amino acids. V dropped 6 bases and J dropped 4; count of bases not matched to a gene: 7. This chain's CDR3 is CASSFTGTGETQYF. CDR3 in DNA: TGTGCCAGCAGTTTCACCGGGACAGGAGAGACCCAGTACTTC.

The V and J genes are TRBV5-6 and TRBJ1-5; 8 positions agree with TRBD1. Germline CDR1 SGHDT, CDR2 YYEEEE. The CDR3 sequence is 17 residues long. The V gene end was trimmed by 4 bases and the J gene end by 5 bases; junction bases not matched to a gene: 14. CDR3 DNA: TGTGCCAGCAGCCAAAGGGCTCGACAGGGGTTCCATCAGCCCCAGCATTTT. It is translated as CASSQRARQGFHQPQHF.

This clonotype was observed many times. V and J are TRBV20-1 and TRBJ2-4; TRBD2 might be the D (5 bases). Per the germline V gene, CDR1 is DFQATT and CDR2 is SNEGSKA (reference sequence). V lost 5 bases and J lost 5, with 16 bases in between. This CDR3 has 14 amino acids. The CDR3 bases are TGCAGTGCTCAGGACTTTAGGGTACAAAACATTCAGTACTTC. This translates into CSAQDFRVQNIQYF.

The table lists this clonotype with a few counts. The CDR3 protein is CASSLGHSGTYNEQFF. DNA for the CDR3: TGTGCCAGCAGCTTAGGTCATAGCGGGACCTACAATGAGCAGTTCTTC. This sequence joins TRBV11-2 and TRBJ2-1; 8 bases match TRBD2. Germline V gene data show CDR1 as SGHAT and CDR2 as FQNNGV. J gave up 2 bases and V 1 base, and 4 bases lay outside the gene matches. The CDR3 spans 16 residues.

This clonotype showed up just a few times. This chain joins TRBV6-2 or TRBV6-3 and TRBJ2-1; D is unresolved. In germline, CDR1 is MNHEY, CDR2 SVGEGT. The germline V and J ends were trimmed by 0 bases and 12 bases, with 15 bases remaining between them. The CDR3 totals 14 residues. The CDR3 DNA follows: TGTGCCAGCAGTTACTCGATTGTTGGAATAGGGCAGTTCTTC. Amino acids: CASSYSIVGIGQFF.

There are a few counts of this clonotype. The chain is built from TRBV2 and TRBJ2-7; D gene unclear. The CDR3 contains 13 residues. V lost 2 bases, J lost 3 bases, and 8 bases lay in between. CDR1 SNHLY and CDR2 FYNNEI come from the germline V gene. CDR3 coding DNA: TGTGCCAGCAGTGAAAATGGTGTCTACGAGCAGTACTTC. Its protein product is CASSENGVYEQYF.

The CDR3 spells CASRKTWGSSPLHF. The CDR3 nucleotides are TGTGCCAGCAGGAAGACATGGGGGTCGTCACCCCTCCACTTT. This chain uses TRBV28 with TRBJ1-6; the D gene is possibly TRBD1 (5 bases). The CDR3 consists of 14 residues. Looked up from germline, CDR1 is MDHEN and CDR2 is SYDVKM. Trimming removed 6 bases at V and 10 bases at J, with 16 bases between.

This clonotype was detected only a few times. The rearrangement links TRBV24-1 to TRBJ2-3; TRBD2 might be the D (5 bases). This CDR3 comprises 14 residues. Germline V gives CDR1 KGHDR, CDR2 SFDVKD. The ends were cut back, 6 bases at V and 1 base at J, with 10 bases in the middle. This CDR3 is CATSWTQGTDTQYF. Written as DNA, the CDR3 is TGTGCCACCAGTTGGACTCAGGGCACAGATACGCAGTATTTT.

This clonotype has at least ten counts. V is TRBV7-2 and J is TRBJ2-3; TRBD2 matches 8 bases. The CDR3 is made up of 15 amino acids. Per germline, CDR1 SGHTA and CDR2 FQGNSA. With 1 base clipped from V and 2 bases from J, the junction kept 2 bases outside the gene matches. Here the CDR3 DNA reads TGTGCCAGCAGCTTAGTAGCGGGATTCACAGATACGCAGTATTTT. Translated, it gives CASSLVAGFTDTQYF.

This clonotype was seen only a few times. The rearrangement uses TRBV7-2 and TRBJ2-5; D might be TRBD1 (5 bases). The CDR3 sequence is 15 residues long. The V end lost 5 bases, the J end lost 3 bases, and 16 bases lay between the germline ends. Germline V CDR1 and CDR2: SGHTA, FQGNSA. The CDR3 DNA reads as TGTGCCAGCAGCCCGAGACAGTTAGGGGAAGAGACCCAGTACTTC. The encoded protein is CASSPRQLGEETQYF.

This clonotype was counted at least ten times. The chain combines TRBV29-1 with TRBJ1-2; D may be TRBD1 (5 bases). CDR1 and CDR2 (germline): SQVTM, ANQGSEA. This CDR3 has 15 residues. The V end lost 7 bases, the J end lost 0 bases, and 18 bases lay between the germline ends. CDR3 sequence reads: CSALHPDRSNYGYTF. CDR3 nucleotide sequence: TGCAGCGCCCTACACCCAGACAGATCTAACTATGGCTACACCTTC.

This clonotype was detected a few times. V gene TRBV7-2 combines with J gene TRBJ1-5; 8 bases map to TRBD1. Germline V gene data show CDR1 as SGHTA and CDR2 as FQGNSA. V was clipped by 7 bases and J by 4 bases; unmatched bases: 9. This CDR3 contains 15 residues. The CDR3 loop is CASTQGTGVNQPQHF. CDR3 nucleotide sequence: TGTGCCAGCACTCAAGGGACAGGAGTAAATCAGCCCCAGCATTTT. The full variable domain, with the rest looked up from reference TRBV7-2 and TRBJ1-5, is GAGVSQSPSNKVTEKGKDVELRCDPISGHTALYWYRQSLGQGLEFLIYFQGNSAPDKSGLPSDRFSAERTGGSVSTLTIQRTQQEDSAVYLCASTQGTGVNQPQHFGDGTRLSIL.

The chain employs TRBV2 and TRBJ1-2, with TRBD1 matching over 10 bases. Germline lookup yields CDR1 SNHLY and CDR2 FYNNEI. The CDR3 extends over 13 amino acids. V was pared by 6 bases and J by 2 bases, with 0 bases of the junction left unmatched. DNA of the CDR3: TGTGCCAGCAGGGGACAGGGGAACTATGGCTACACCTTC. It translates to CASRGQGNYGYTF.

The table lists this clonotype with many counts. The chain couples TRBV20-1 to TRBJ2-3, with 9 bases fitting TRBD2. Losses at the gene ends were 6 bases for V and 0 bases for J; bases not matched to a gene: 10. The CDR3 is 16 residues long. From germline, CDR1 is DFQATT and CDR2 SNEGSKA (reference sequence). The CDR3 DNA reads as TGCAGTGCCACCATAAGCGGGGGGCTTAGCACAGATACGCAGTATTTT. It encodes CSATISGGLSTDTQYF.

This chain links TRBV20-1 with TRBJ2-7, with 7 bases lining up with TRBD1. The V gene end was trimmed by 5 bases and the J gene end by 2 bases; junction bases not matched to a gene: 15. The CDR3 consists of 16 residues. Per the germline V gene, CDR1 is DFQATT and CDR2 is SNEGSKA (reference sequence). CDR3 sequence (DNA): TGCAGTGCTGGCCTCGGGGACAGCTGGGCTACCTACGAGCAGTACTTC. Its translation: CSAGLGDSWATYEQYF.

About this clonotype itself: Since a much larger clone is just one base distant, this may be a read error. This sequence joins TRBV29-1 and TRBJ2-5, with 7 bases fitting TRBD1. CDR1 SQVTM and CDR2 ANQGSEA come from the germline V gene. The CDR3 is 14 residues long. CDR3 loop: CRVDQQGKGETQYF. In DNA form, the CDR3 reads TGCAGGGTTGACCAACAGGGGAAAGGGGAGACCCAGTACTTC.

This clonotype was counted between two and nine times. The CDR3 spells CSATGSSYNEQFF. CDR3 nucleotides: TGCAGCGCGACAGGGAGCTCCTACAATGAGCAGTTCTTC. The V and J genes are TRBV29-1 and TRBJ2-1, with 7 bases aligning to TRBD1. Germline V gives CDR1 SQVTM, CDR2 ANQGSEA. The J segment lost 0 bases and the V segment lost 7 bases, leaving 3 bases of the junction unmatched. This CDR3 contains 13 residues.

This clonotype was detected a few times. The chain uses TRBV6-5 and TRBJ2-5; 8 nucleotides agree with TRBD2. The V gene's germline CDR1 is MNHEY and CDR2 SVGAGI. The CDR3 runs to 15 residues. V lost 9 bases to trimming and J lost 2 bases; unmatched junction nucleotides: 11. This CDR3 reads CASRYGGGGQETQYF. DNA for the CDR3: TGTGCCAGTAGATACGGGGGGGGAGGTCAAGAGACCCAGTACTTC.

This clonotype was detected only a few times. The gene calls are TRBV6-5 and TRBJ2-1; 7 bases are a match to TRBD2. CDR3 length: 17 residues. Germline V lookup: CDR1 MNHEY, CDR2 SVGAGI. V lost 2 bases to trimming and J lost 3 bases; unmatched junction nucleotides: 10. This chain's CDR3 is CASSYDPSGSRYNEQFF. The CDR3 DNA sequence: TGTGCCAGCAGTTACGATCCTAGCGGTAGTCGCTACAATGAGCAGTTCTTC.

This clonotype was counted many times. This rearrangement joins TRBV5-1 to TRBJ2-3, with D possibly being TRBD1 (5 bases). The germline V gene has CDR1 SGHRS and CDR2 YFSETQ. V shed 4 bases and J shed 3 bases, with 12 bases lying between them. The CDR3 is 14 amino acids. The CDR3 is CASSGHPQTDTQYF. CDR3 nucleotide sequence: TGCGCCAGCAGCGGACACCCACAAACAGATACGCAGTATTTT. Variable domain in full (rest from reference TRBV5-1 and TRBJ2-3): KAGVTQTPRYLIKTRGQQVTLSCSPISGHRSVSWYQQTPGQGLQFLFEYFSETQRNKGNFPGRFSGRQFSNSRSEMNVSTLELGDSALYLCASSGHPQTDTQYFGPGTRLTVL.

This clonotype was recorded a few times. This chain uses TRBV9 with TRBJ2-2; D remains unclear. CDR3 length: 15 amino acids. Germline values: CDR1 SGDLS, CDR2 YYNGEE. V lost 4 bases and J lost 0, with 10 bases in between. CDR3 loop: CASSQLFANTGELFF. The CDR3 DNA sequence: TGTGCCAGCAGCCAACTATTCGCGAACACCGGGGAGCTGTTTTTT.

The rearrangement joins TRBV3-1 to TRBJ2-7; D remains unclear. Per the germline V gene, CDR1 is LGHDT and CDR2 is YNNKEL (reference sequence). The CDR3 sequence is 15 residues long. V was clipped by 2 bases and J by 0 bases, with 11 bases between them. For the CDR3, the DNA is TGTGCCAGCAGCCAATCCTCCGGCAGCTCCTACGAGCAGTACTTC. Translated: CASSQSSGSSYEQYF.

This clonotype was detected many times. This chain joins TRBV29-1 and TRBJ1-5, with 7 bases fitting TRBD1. Germline V gene lookup returns CDR1 SQVTM and CDR2 ANQGSEA. Germline trimming cut 5 bases from V and 3 bases from J; bases unmatched to any gene: 4. CDR3 length: 13 amino acids. Written as DNA, the CDR3 is TGCAGCGTTCGACAGGGACCCAATCAGCCCCAGCATTTT. Encoded protein: CSVRQGPNQPQHF.

This clonotype was counted at least ten times. The chain joins TRBV27 to TRBJ2-5; 10 positions match TRBD2. Germline CDR1 MNHEY, CDR2 SMNVEV (reference sequence). Losses at the gene ends were 1 base for V and 1 base for J; bases not matched to a gene: 6. The CDR3 covers 17 residues. The CDR3 nucleotides read TGTGCCAGCAGTTTATTAGGAGCTAGCGGGAGCCAAGAGACCCAGTACTTC. It yields the protein CASSLLGASGSQETQYF.

This clonotype was observed many times. This rearrangement joins TRBV12-3 or TRBV12-4 to TRBJ2-5; no clear D gene. Trimming left V 2 bases short and J 2 bases short, with 12 bases between. This CDR3 is built from 15 residues. The CDR3, as DNA: TGTGCCAGCAGTTTACTTTCGGGCCGGCAAGAGACCCAGTACTTC. Translation gives CASSLLSGRQETQYF.